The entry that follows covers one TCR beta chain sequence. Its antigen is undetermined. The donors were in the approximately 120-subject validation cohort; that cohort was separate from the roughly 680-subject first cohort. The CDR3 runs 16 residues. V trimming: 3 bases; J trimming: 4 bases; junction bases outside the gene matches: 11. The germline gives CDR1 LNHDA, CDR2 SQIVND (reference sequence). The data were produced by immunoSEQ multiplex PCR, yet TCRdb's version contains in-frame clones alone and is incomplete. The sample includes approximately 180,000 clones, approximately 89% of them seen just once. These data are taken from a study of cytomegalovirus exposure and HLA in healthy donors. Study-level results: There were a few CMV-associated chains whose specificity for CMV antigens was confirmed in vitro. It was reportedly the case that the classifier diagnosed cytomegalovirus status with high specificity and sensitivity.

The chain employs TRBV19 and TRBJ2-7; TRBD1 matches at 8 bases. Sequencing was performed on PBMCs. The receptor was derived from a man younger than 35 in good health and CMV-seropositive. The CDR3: CASSISPGGIPYEQYF. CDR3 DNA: TGTGCCAGTAGTATTTCCCCAGGGGGCATTCCGTACGAGCAGTACTTC.